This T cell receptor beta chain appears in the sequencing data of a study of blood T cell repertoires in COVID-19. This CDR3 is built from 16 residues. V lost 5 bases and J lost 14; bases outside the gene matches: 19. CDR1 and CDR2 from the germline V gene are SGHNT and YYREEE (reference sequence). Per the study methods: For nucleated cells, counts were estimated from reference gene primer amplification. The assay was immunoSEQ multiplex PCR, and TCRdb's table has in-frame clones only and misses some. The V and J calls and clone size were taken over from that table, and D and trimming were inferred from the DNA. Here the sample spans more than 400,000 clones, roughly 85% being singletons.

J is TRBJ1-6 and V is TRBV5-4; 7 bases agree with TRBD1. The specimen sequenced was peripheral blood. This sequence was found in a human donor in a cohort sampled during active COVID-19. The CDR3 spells CASSDRRPGGGVTLHF. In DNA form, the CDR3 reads TGTGCCAGCAGTGACCGACGTCCGGGAGGGGGCGTCACCCTCCACTTT.